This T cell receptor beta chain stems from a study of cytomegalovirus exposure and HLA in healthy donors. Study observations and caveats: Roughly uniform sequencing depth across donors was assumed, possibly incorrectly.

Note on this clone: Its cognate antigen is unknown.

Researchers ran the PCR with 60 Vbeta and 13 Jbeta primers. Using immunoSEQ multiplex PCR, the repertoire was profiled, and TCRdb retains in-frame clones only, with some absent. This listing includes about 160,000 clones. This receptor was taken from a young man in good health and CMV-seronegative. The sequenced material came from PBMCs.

CDR3 nucleotide sequence: TGTGCCAGCAGCCCGGGACTAGCGGGAGACAATGAGCAGTTCTTC. It encodes CASSPGLAGDNEQFF. The chain uses TRBV5-4 and TRBJ2-1; TRBD2 matches at 14 bases. The V segment lost 4 bases and the J segment 5 bases; nucleotides outside the gene matches: 2. CDR1 and CDR2 (germline): SGHNT, YYREEE (reference sequence). The CDR3 spans 15 residues.